One sample yielded the 2 T cell receptor beta chains listed below, sequenced in a study of identical twins. TCRdb called the 5' RACE reads again in MiXCR, with one record for every CDR3 protein. The data contain under 900,000 distinct CDR3 sequences, more than 9% of them singletons. These data also featured in a second study, about yellow fever vaccine responses in identical twins.

Sequenced: PBMCs. The source is a woman between 18 and 29 years old in good health.

This chain joins TRBV14 and TRBJ2-2, with D uncertain. The germline V gene has CDR1 SGHDN and CDR2 FVKESK. The CDR3 totals 15 residues. The V gene lost 5 bases and the J gene lost 2 bases, with 12 bases spanning the gap. Here the CDR3 DNA reads TGTGCCAGCAGCGAAGCCAGGAGAAACACCGGGGAGCTGTTTTTT. It specifies CASSEARRNTGELFF.

This clonotype was found a few times. The V gene is TRBV7-2, the J gene TRBJ2-5; 7 positions match TRBD2. V lost 2 bases to trimming and J lost 5 bases; unmatched junction nucleotides: 14. Germline V gives CDR1 SGHTA, CDR2 FQGNSA. This CDR3 spans 17 amino acids. The CDR3: CASSLLRNGRPSETQYF. CDR3 nucleotide sequence: TGTGCCAGCAGCTTACTAAGGAACGGGAGGCCGTCGGAGACCCAGTACTTC. Drawing the rest from reference TRBV7-2 and TRBJ2-5, the complete variable domain is GAGVSQSPSNKVTEKGKDVELRCDPISGHTALYWYRQSLGQGLEFLIYFQGNSAPDKSGLPSDRFSAERTGGSVSTLTIQRTQQEDSAVYLCASSLLRNGRPSETQYFGPGTRLLVL.